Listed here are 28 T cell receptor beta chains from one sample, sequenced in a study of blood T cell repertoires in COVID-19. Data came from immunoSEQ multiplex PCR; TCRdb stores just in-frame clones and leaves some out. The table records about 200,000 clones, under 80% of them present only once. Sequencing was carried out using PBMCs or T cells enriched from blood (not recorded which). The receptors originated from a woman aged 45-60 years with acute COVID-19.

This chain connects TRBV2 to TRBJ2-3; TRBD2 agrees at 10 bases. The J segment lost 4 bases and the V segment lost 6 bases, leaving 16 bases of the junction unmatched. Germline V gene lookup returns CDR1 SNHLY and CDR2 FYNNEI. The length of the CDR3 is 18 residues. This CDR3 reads CASRAPTSGPVGPDTQYF. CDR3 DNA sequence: TGTGCCAGCAGGGCCCCGACTAGCGGGCCCGTGGGCCCAGATACGCAGTATTTT.

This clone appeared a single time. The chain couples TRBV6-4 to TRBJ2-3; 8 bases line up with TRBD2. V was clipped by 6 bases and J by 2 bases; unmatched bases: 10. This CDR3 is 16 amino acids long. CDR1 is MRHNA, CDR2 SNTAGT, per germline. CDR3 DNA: TGTGCCAGCAGCCCCGGCGCGGGGGGACCCACAGATACGCAGTATTTT. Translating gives CASSPGAGGPTDTQYF.

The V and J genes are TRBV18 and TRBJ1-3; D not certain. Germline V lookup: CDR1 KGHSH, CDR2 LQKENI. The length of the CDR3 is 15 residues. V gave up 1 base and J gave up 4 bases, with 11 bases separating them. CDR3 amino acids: CASSPRAISGNTIYF. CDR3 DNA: TGTGCCAGCTCACCACGGGCGATTTCCGGAAACACCATATATTTT.

The CDR3 protein is CASSFLRGAGTEAFF. For the CDR3, the DNA is TGTGCCAGTAGTTTTCTTCGGGGGGCAGGGACTGAAGCTTTCTTT. This rearrangement joins TRBV19 to TRBJ1-1; TRBD1 is a possible D gene (6 bases). Germline CDR1 reads LNHDA; CDR2 reads SQIVND (reference sequence). The CDR3 has 15 residues. Trimming shortened V by 5 bases and J by 5 bases, and 18 bases separated the two germline ends.

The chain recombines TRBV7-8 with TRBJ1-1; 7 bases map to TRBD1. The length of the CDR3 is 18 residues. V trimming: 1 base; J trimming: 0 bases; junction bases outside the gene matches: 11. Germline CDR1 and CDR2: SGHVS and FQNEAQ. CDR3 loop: CASSLVAGGRLMNTEAFF. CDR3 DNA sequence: TGTGCCAGCAGCTTAGTCGCAGGGGGACGATTAATGAACACTGAAGCTTTCTTT.

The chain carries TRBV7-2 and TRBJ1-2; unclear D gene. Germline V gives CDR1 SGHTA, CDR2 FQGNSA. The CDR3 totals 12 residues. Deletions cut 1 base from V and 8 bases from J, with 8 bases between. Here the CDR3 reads CASSLDGTGYTF. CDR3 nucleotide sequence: TGTGCCAGCAGCTTAGACGGTACGGGCTACACCTTC.

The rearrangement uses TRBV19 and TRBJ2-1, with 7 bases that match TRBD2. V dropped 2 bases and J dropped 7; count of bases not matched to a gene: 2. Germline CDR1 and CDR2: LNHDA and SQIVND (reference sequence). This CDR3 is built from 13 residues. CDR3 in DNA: TGTGCCAGTAGTATAAGGGAGGGGAATGAGCAGTTCTTC. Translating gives CASSIREGNEQFF.

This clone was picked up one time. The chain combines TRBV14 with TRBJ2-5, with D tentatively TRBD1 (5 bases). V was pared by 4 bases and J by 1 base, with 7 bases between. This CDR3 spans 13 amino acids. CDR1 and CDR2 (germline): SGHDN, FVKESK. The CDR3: CASSRQTQETQYF. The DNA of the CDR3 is TGTGCCAGCAGCCGACAGACCCAAGAGACCCAGTACTTC.

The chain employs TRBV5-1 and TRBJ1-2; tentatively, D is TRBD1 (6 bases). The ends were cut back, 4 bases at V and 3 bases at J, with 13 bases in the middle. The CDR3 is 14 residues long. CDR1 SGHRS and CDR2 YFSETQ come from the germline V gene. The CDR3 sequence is CASSPPGADYGYTF. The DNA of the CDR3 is TGCGCCAGCAGCCCGCCAGGGGCTGACTATGGCTACACCTTC.

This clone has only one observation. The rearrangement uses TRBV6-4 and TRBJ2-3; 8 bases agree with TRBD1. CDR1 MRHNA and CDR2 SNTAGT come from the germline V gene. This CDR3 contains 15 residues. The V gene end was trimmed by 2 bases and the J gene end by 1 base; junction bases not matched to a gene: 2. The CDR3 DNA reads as TGTGCCAGCAGTGACGACAGGGGTGGCACAGATACGCAGTATTTT. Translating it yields CASSDDRGGTDTQYF.

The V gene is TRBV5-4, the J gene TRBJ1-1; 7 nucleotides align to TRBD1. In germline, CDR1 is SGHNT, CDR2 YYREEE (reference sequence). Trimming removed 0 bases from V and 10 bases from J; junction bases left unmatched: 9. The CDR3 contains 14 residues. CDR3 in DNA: TGTGCCAGCAGCTTGGAGGGAAGGGGGCGCTTAGCTTTCTTT. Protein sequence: CASSLEGRGRLAFF.

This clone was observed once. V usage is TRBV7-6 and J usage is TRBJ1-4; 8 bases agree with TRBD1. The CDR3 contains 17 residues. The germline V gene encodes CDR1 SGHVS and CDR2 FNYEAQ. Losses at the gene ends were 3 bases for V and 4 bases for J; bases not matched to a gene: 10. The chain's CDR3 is CASSFMITGGDNEKLFF. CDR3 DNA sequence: TGTGCCAGCAGCTTCATGATCACAGGGGGGGATAATGAAAAACTGTTTTTT.

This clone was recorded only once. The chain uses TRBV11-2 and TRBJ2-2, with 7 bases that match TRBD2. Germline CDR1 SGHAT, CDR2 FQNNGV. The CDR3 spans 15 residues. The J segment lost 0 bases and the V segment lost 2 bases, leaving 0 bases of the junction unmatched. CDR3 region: CASSLRGANTGELFF. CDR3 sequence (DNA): TGTGCCAGCAGCTTACGGGGGGCGAACACCGGGGAGCTGTTTTTT.

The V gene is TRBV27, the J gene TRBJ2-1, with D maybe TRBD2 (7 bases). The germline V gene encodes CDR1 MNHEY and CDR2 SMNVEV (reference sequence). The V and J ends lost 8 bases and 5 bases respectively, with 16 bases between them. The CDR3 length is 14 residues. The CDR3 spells CASRLRGGDNEQFF. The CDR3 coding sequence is TGTGCCAGCCGTCTTAGGGGGGGGGACAATGAGCAGTTCTTC.

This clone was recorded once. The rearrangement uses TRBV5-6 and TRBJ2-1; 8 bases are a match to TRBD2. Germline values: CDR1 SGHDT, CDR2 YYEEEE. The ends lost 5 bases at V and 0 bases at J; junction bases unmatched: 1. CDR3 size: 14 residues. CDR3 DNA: TGTGCCAGCAGACGGGGGGGCTCCTACAATGAGCAGTTCTTC. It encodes CASRRGGSYNEQFF.

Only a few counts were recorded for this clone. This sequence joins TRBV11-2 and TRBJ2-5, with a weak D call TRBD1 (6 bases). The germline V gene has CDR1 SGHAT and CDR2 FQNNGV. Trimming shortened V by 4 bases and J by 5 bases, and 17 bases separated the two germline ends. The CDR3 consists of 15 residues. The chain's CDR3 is CASSSALPGEETQYF. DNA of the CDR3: TGTGCCAGCAGCTCGGCCCTGCCAGGGGAGGAGACCCAGTACTTC.

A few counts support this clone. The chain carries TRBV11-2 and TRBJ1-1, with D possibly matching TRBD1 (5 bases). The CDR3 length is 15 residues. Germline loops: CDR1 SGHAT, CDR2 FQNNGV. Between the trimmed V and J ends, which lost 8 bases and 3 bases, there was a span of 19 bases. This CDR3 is CASPIVSGLDTEAFF. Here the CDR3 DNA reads TGTGCCAGCCCGATAGTTTCAGGGTTGGACACTGAAGCTTTCTTT.

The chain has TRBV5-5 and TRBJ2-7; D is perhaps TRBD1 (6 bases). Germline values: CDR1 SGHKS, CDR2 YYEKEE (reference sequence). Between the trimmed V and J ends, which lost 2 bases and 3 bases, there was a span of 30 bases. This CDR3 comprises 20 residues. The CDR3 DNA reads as TGTGCCAGCAGCTTACTGAACAGGGTTCGGGGCGGAAAGAACAACTACGAGCAGTACGTC. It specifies CASSLLNRVRGGKNNYEQYV.

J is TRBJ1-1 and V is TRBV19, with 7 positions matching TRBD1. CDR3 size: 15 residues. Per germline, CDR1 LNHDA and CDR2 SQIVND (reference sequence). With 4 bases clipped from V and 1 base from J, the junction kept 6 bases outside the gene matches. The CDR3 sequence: CASSTIDRANTEAFF. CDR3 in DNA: TGTGCCAGTAGTACCATTGACAGGGCGAACACTGAAGCTTTCTTT.

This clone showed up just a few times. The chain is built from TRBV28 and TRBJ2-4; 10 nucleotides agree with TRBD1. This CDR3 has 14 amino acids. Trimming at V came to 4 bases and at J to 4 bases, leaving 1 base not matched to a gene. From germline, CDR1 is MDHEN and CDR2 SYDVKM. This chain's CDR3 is CASSSGQGKNIQYF. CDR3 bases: TGTGCCAGCAGTTCGGGACAGGGGAAAAACATTCAGTACTTC.

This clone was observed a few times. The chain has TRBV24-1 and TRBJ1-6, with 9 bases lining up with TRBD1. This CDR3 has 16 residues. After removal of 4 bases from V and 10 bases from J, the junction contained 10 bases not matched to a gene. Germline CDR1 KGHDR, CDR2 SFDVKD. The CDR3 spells CATSDRGQGRVSPLHF. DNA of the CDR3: TGTGCCACCAGTGACCGGGGACAGGGAAGGGTATCACCCCTCCACTTT.

CDR3 nucleotide sequence: TGTGCCACCTCCCGGTCGGACAATTCTGGAAACACCATATATTTT. Translated, it gives CATSRSDNSGNTIYF. This chain links TRBV28 with TRBJ1-3, with D possibly being TRBD1 (5 bases). Germline CDR1 MDHEN, CDR2 SYDVKM. The CDR3 consists of 15 residues. The ends were cut back, 10 bases at V and 1 base at J, with 17 bases in the middle.

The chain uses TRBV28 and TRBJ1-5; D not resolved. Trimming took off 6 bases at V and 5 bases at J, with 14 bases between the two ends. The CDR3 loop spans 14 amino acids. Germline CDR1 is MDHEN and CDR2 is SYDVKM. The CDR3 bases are TGTGCCAGCAGCCACGCGTACGGGGATCAGCCCCAGCATTTT. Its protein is CASSHAYGDQPQHF.

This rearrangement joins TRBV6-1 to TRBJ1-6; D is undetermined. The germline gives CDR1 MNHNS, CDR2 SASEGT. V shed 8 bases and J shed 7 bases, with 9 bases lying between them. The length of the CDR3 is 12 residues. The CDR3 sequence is CASAEANSPLHF. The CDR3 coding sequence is TGTGCCAGCGCCGAGGCCAATTCACCCCTCCACTTT.

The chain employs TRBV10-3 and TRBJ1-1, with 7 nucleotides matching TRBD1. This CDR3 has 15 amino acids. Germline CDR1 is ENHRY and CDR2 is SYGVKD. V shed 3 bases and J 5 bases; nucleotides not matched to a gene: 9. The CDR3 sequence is CAISDPTGYTTEAFF. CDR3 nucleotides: TGTGCCATCAGTGACCCGACAGGGTATACTACTGAAGCTTTCTTT.

In DNA, the CDR3 is TGCGCCAGCAGTTTATCTAGGTACGATACGCAGTATTTT. It translates to CASSLSRYDTQYF. This sequence joins TRBV5-1 and TRBJ2-3; unclear D gene. Trimming removed 5 bases from V and 6 bases from J, with 13 bases in between. Germline V gene sequence: CDR1 SGHRS, CDR2 YFSETQ. This CDR3 region has 13 residues.

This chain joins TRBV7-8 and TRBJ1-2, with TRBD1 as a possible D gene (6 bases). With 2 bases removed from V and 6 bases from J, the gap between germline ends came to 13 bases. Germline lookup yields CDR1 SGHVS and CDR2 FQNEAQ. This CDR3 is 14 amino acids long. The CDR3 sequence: CASSLWEGVDGYTF. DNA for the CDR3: TGTGCCAGCAGCTTATGGGAGGGGGTGGATGGCTACACCTTC.

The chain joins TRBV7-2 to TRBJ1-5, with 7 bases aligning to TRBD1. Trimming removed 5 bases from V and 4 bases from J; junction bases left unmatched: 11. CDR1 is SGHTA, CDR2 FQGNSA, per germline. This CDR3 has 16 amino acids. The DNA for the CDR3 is TGTGCCAGCAGCCCACAGGGGAAGGGGTTGAATCAGCCCCAGCATTTT. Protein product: CASSPQGKGLNQPQHF.